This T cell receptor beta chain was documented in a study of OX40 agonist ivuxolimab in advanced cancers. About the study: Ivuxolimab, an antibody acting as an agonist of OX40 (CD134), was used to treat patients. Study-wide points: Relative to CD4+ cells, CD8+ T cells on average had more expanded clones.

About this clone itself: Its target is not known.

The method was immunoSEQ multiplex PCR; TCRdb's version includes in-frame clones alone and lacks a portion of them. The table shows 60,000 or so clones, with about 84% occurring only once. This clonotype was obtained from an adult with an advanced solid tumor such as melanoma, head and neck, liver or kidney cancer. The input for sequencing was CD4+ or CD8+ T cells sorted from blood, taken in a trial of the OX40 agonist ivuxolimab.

The CDR3 DNA follows: TGTGCCAGCAGCCCCTTTCGGACTAGCGGAAGCACAGATACGCAGTATTTT. Its protein is CASSPFRTSGSTDTQYF. This rearrangement joins TRBV4-2 to TRBJ2-3; 10 bases are a match to TRBD2. Losses at the gene ends were 4 bases for V and 0 bases for J; bases not matched to a gene: 7. The CDR3 totals 17 residues. The germline V gene has CDR1 LGHNA and CDR2 YNFKEQ.